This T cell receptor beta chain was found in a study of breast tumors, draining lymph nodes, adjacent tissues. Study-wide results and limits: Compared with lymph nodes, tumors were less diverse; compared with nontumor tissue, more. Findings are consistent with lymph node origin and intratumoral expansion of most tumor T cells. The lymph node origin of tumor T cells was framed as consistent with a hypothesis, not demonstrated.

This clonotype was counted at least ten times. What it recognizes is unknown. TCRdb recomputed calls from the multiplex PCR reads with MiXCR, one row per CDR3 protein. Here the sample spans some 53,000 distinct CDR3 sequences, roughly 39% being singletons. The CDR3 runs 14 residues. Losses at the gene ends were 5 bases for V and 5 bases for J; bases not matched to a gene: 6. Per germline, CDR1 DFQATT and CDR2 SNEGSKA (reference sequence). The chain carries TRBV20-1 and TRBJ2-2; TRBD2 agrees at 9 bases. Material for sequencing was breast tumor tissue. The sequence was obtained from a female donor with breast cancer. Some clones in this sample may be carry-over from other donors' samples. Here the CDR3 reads CSAAGTSNTGELFF. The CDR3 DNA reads TGCAGTGCTGCCGGGACTAGCAATACCGGGGAGCTGTTTTTT.